These T cell receptor beta chains were read from a single sample in a study of Ad26.COV2.S vaccination and SARS-CoV-2 variants. TCRdb keeps only in-frame clones here, not all; method: immunoSEQ multiplex PCR. The data contain some 390,000 clones, approximately 90% of them singletons. The specimen comprised peripheral blood, sampled in a trial of Ad26.COV2.S vaccine versus placebo. These receptors came from a person aged 18-60 years who received the Ad26.COV2.S COVID-19 vaccine or a placebo. CDR3s include the opening cysteine and the closing phenylalanine or tryptophan. The order of the fields is CDR3 length, clone size, D gene, V gene, J gene, CDR3 DNA, CDR3 protein. D genes are given only for firm matches. For some rows the clone size is stated as once, few or many, or as a class when expanded; others skip it.

>13|-|-|TRBV2|TRBJ2-1
TGTGCCGGGGCAGCGCTCACCCTCAATGAGCAGTTCTTC
CAGAALTLNEQFF
>12|many|-|TRBV3-1/TRBV3-2|TRBJ1-2
TGTGCCGCAGGGTTGTGGAACTATGGCTACACCTTC
CAAGLWNYGYTF
>15|-|TRBD1|TRBV19|TRBJ2-7
TGTGCCAGTAGCGGTGTTAAGGACAGGGGAGGCGAGCAGTACTTC
CASSGVKDRGGEQYF
>15|-|TRBD2|TRBV5-1|TRBJ2-3
TGCGCCAGCAGCCGACTAGCGGGGGGTTCAGATACGCAGTATTTT
CASSRLAGGSDTQYF
>18|-|-|TRBV5-6|TRBJ2-4
TGTGCCAGCAGCTTGTTTTCGGCCCTCAGCCTAGCCAAAAACATTCAGTACTTC
CASSLFSALSLAKNIQYF
>14|-|-|TRBV24-1|TRBJ1-4
TGTGCCACCAGTGATAATACAGGGAACGAAAAACTGTTTTTT
CATSDNTGNEKLFF
>15|-|-|TRBV5-1|TRBJ1-5
TGCGCCAGCAGCTTGGATGGGGCGGGCAATCAGCCCCAGCATTTT
CASSLDGAGNQPQHF
>14|-|-|TRBV5-1|TRBJ2-1
TGCGCCAGCAGGATCGGGACACAAGGATATAGGCAGTTCTTC
CASRIGTQGYRQFF
>17|once|TRBD2|TRBV4-3|TRBJ2-2
TGCGCCAGCAGCCAAGGCGGGCGGGGGGGCCGAGGGGGGGAGCTGTTTTTT
CASSQGGRGGRGGELFF
>13|-|-|TRBV30|TRBJ1-1
TGTGCCTGGAGCGTTACCATGAACACTGAAGCTTTCTTT
CAWSVTMNTEAFF
>13|-|TRBD1|TRBV2|TRBJ1-2
TGTGCCGGGTCGGGACAGGGGACGGGAGGCTACACCTTC
CAGSGQGTGGYTF
>14|-|TRBD1|TRBV11-2|TRBJ2-1
TGTGCCAGCAGCTTAGGGGGCAGGGGGAATGAGCAGTTCTTC
CASSLGGRGNEQFF
>13|-|-|TRBV27|TRBJ1-2
TGTGCCAGCAGCATCGACAAGTATTATGGCTACACCTTC
CASSIDKYYGYTF
>14|-|TRBD2|TRBV7-2|TRBJ2-7
TGTGCCAGCAGCTTAAGCGGGGGGGCTCACGAGCAGTACTTC
CASSLSGGAHEQYF
>13|-|-|TRBV6-2/TRBV6-3|TRBJ1-1
TGTGCCAGCAGTTACTCGTTGAACACTGAAGCTTTCTTT
CASSYSLNTEAFF
>12|-|-|TRBV6-1|TRBJ1-2
TGTGCCAGCAGTGAATTCGAAGACGGCTACACCTTC
CASSEFEDGYTF
>11|-|-|TRBV11-2|TRBJ1-3
TGTGCCAGCAGCTCCAAGCACACCATATATTTT
CASSSKHTIYF
>16|-|TRBD2|TRBV7-2|TRBJ2-1
TGTGCCAGCAGCTTAAAAGCGGGGTACTCCTACAATGAGCAGTTCTTC
CASSLKAGYSYNEQFF
>16|-|-|TRBV7-2|TRBJ2-1
TGTGCCAGCAGCGCATACCGGGAACCCCCTTTAGCGGAGCAGTTCTTC
CASSAYREPPLAEQFF
>14|-|TRBD2|TRBV3-1/TRBV3-2|TRBJ2-3
TGTGCCAGCAGCACCGGAGGGGAGGGCGATACGCAGTATTTT
CASSTGGEGDTQYF
>14|-|-|TRBV6-1|TRBJ1-2
TGTGCCAGCAGTGAGGACATCATTAACTATGGCTACACCTTC
CASSEDIINYGYTF
>14|-|TRBD1|TRBV15|TRBJ1-3
TGTGCCACCAGTGCAGGGGGAACTGGAAACACCATATATTTT
CATSAGGTGNTIYF
>16|-|-|TRBV9|TRBJ2-7
TGTGCCAGCAGCGTAGGCCCGGCAGGCGTACTCTACGAGCAGTACTTC
CASSVGPAGVLYEQYF
>14|-|-|TRBV2|TRBJ2-7
TGTGCCAGCAGGCGGACCGACTACTCCTACGAGCAGTACTTC
CASRRTDYSYEQYF
>15|-|-|TRBV7-2|TRBJ1-2
TGTGCCAGCAGCGCTATTCCCGGGACACTCTATGGCTACACCTTC
CASSAIPGTLYGYTF
>11|-|-|TRBV5-1|TRBJ1-2
TGCGCCAGCAGCTTGGGATCCTGGTACACCTTC
CASSLGSWYTF
>14|-|-|TRBV7-9|TRBJ2-7
TGTGCCAGCAGCTTAGCGTCACTAGTAACCGAGCAGTACTTC
CASSLASLVTEQYF
>15|-|-|TRBV6-5|TRBJ2-3
TGTGCCAGCAGTTACAAAGCATGGGGAGCAGATACGCAGTATTTT
CASSYKAWGADTQYF
>13|-|-|TRBV2|TRBJ2-7
TGTGCCAGCACGGCGGACAACTACTACGAGCAGTACTTC
CASTADNYYEQYF
>15|-|-|TRBV5-8|TRBJ1-5
TGTGCCAGCAGGGCGGGATGGGGTCCCAATCAGCCCCAGCATTTT
CASRAGWGPNQPQHF
>15|-|-|TRBV6-2/TRBV6-3|TRBJ1-6
TGTGCCAGCAGCAACGGGCCCCCGGCGTTCTCACCCCTCCACTTT
CASSNGPPAFSPLHF
>12|-|TRBD2|TRBV6-5|TRBJ2-7
TGTGCCAGCTACGGGGGGGCCTACGAGCAGTACTTC
CASYGGAYEQYF
>14|-|-|TRBV28|TRBJ1-3
TGTGCCAGCAGTTGGGGATCCTCTGGAAACACCATATATTTT
CASSWGSSGNTIYF
>15|-|-|TRBV30|TRBJ1-3
TGTGCCTCATCGGGCCCTTACCTCTCTGGAAACACCATATATTTT
CASSGPYLSGNTIYF
>15|-|-|TRBV28|TRBJ2-6
TGTGCCAGCAGTTTGGCGGGTTCTGGGGCCAACGTCCTGACTTTC
CASSLAGSGANVLTF
>11|once|-|TRBV10-2|TRBJ1-1
TGCGCCAGCAGAGGTGCCGGTGAAGCTTTCTTT
CASRGAGEAFF